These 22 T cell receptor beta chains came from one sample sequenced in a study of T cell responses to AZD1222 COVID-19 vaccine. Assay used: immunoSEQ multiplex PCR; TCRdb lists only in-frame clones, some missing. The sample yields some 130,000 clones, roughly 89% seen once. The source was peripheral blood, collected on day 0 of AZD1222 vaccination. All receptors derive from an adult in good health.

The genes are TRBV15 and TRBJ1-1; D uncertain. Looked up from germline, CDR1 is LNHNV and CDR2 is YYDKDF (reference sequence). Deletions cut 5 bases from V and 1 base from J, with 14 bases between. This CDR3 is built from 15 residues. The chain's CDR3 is CATSPNGLSNTEAFF. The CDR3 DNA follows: TGTGCCACCAGCCCTAACGGACTGTCGAACACTGAAGCTTTCTTT.

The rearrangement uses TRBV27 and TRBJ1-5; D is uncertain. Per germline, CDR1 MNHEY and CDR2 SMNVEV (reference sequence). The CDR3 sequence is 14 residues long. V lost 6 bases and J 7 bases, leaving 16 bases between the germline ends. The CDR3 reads CASRGGDLRQPQHF. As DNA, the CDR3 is TGTGCCAGCAGGGGCGGGGATTTGAGGCAGCCCCAGCATTTT.

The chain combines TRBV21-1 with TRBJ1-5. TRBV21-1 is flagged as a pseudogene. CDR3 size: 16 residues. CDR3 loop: CASSKVNARSNQPQHF. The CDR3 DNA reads TGTGCCAGCAGCAAAGTAAACGCACGTAGCAATCAGCCCCAGCATTTT.

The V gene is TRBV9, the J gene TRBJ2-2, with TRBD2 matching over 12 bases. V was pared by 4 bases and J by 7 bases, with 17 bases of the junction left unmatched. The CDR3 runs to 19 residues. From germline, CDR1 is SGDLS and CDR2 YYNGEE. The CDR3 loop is CASSTHRLAGAVTGGELFF. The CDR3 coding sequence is TGTGCCAGCAGCACTCATAGACTAGCGGGAGCCGTTACTGGCGGGGAGCTGTTTTTT.

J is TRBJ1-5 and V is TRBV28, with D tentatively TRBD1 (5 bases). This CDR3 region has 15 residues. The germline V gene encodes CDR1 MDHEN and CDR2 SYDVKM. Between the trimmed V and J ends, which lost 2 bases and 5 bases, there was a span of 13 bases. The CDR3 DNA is TGTGCCAGCAGTTTAGGGCAGGGTCGGCATCAGCCCCAGCATTTT. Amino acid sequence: CASSLGQGRHQPQHF. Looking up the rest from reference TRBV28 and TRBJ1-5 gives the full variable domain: DVKVTQSSRYLVKRTGEKVFLECVQDMDHENMFWYRQDPGLGLRLIYFSYDVKMKEKGDIPEGYSVSREKKERFSLILESASTNQTSMYLCASSLGQGRHQPQHFGDGTRLSIL.

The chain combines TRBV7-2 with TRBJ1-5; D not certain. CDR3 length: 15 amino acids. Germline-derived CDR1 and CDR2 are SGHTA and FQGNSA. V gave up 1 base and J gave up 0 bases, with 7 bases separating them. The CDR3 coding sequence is TGTGCCAGCAGCTTAGACCCCATTAGCAATCAGCCCCAGCATTTT. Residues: CASSLDPISNQPQHF.

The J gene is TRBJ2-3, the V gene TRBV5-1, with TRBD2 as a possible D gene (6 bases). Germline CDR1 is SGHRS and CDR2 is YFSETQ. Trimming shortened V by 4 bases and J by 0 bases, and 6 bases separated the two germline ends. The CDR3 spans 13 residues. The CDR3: CASSRGSTDTQYF. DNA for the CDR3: TGCGCCAGCAGCCGGGGGAGCACAGATACGCAGTATTTT. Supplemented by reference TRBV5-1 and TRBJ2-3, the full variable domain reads KAGVTQTPRYLIKTRGQQVTLSCSPISGHRSVSWYQQTPGQGLQFLFEYFSETQRNKGNFPGRFSGRQFSNSRSEMNVSTLELGDSALYLCASSRGSTDTQYFGPGTRLTVL.

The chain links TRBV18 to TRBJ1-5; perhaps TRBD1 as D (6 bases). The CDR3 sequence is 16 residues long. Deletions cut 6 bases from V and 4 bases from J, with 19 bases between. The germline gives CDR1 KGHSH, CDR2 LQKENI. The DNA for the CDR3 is TGTGCCAGCTCTCCCAAAGGGGGGAATACGAATCAGCCCCAGCATTTT. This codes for CASSPKGGNTNQPQHF.

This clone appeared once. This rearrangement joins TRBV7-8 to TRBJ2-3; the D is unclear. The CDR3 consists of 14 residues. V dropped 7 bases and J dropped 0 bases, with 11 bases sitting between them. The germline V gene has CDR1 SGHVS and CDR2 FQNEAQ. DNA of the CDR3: TGTGCCAGCACCGTCGAGGCCAGCACAGATACGCAGTATTTT. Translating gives CASTVEASTDTQYF.

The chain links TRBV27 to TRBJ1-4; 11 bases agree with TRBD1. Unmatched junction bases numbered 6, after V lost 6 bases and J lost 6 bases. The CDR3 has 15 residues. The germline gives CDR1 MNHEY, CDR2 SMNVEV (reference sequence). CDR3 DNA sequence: TGTGCCAGCAGGAACTGGGGACAGGGGGATGAAAAACTGTTTTTT. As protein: CASRNWGQGDEKLFF.

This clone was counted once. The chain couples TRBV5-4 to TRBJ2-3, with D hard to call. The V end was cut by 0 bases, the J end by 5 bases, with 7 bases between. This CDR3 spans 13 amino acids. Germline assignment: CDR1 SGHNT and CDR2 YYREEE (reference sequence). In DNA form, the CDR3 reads TGTGCCAGCAGCTTGGCGGCCCAAGATACGCAGTATTTT. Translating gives CASSLAAQDTQYF.

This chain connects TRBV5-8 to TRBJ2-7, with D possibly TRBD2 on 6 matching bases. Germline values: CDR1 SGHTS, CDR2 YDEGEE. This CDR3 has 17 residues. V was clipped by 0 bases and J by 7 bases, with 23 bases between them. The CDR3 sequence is CASSLGVVSGVGGEQYF. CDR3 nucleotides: TGTGCCAGCAGCTTGGGGGTCGTTTCGGGAGTGGGTGGAGAGCAGTACTTC.

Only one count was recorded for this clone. In DNA form, the CDR3 reads TGTGCCATCAGTGGGCAGGGGGGCGGTATCTATGGCTACACCTTC. Translation gives CAISGQGGGIYGYTF. The chain has TRBV10-3 and TRBJ1-2, with 7 bases that match TRBD1. From germline, CDR1 is ENHRY and CDR2 SYGVKD. V lost 4 bases to trimming and J lost 4 bases; unmatched junction nucleotides: 9. The CDR3 runs 15 residues.

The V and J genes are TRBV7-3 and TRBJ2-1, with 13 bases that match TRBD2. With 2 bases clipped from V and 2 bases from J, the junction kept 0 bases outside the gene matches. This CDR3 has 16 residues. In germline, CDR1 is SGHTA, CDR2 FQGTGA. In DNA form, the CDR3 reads TGTGCCAGCAGCTTAGGGACTAGCGGGGCCTACAATGAGCAGTTCTTC. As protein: CASSLGTSGAYNEQFF. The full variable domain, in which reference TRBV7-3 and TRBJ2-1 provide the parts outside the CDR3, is GAGVSQTPSNKVTEKGKYVELRCDPISGHTALYWYRQSLGQGPEFLIYFQGTGAADDSGLPNDRFFAVRPEGSVSTLKIQRTERGDSAVYLCASSLGTSGAYNEQFFGPGTRLTVL.

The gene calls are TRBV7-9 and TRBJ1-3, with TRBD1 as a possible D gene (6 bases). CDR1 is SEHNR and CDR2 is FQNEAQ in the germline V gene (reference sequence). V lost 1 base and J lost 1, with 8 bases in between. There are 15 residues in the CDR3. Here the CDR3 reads CASSLGGASGNTIYF. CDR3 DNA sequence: TGTGCCAGCAGCTTAGGGGGGGCGTCTGGAAACACCATATATTTT.

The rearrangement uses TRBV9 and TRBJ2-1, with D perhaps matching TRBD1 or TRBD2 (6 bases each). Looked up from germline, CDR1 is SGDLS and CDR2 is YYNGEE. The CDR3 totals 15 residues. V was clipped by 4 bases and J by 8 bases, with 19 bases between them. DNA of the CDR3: TGTGCCAGCAGCTGGGAGGTTGGGCAGGGGTATGAGCAGTTCTTC. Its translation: CASSWEVGQGYEQFF.

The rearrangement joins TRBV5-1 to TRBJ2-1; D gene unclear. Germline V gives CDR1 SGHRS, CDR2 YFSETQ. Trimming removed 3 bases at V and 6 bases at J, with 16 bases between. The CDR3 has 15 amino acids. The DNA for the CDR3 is TGCGCCAGCAGCTGGAACGACCGGCCGATCAATGAGCAGTTCTTC. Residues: CASSWNDRPINEQFF.

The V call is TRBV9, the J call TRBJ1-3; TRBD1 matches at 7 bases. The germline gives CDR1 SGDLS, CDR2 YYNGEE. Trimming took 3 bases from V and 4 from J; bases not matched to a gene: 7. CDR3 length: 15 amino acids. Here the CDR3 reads CASSATGTAGNTIYF. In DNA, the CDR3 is TGTGCCAGCAGCGCTACAGGGACAGCAGGAAACACCATATATTTT.

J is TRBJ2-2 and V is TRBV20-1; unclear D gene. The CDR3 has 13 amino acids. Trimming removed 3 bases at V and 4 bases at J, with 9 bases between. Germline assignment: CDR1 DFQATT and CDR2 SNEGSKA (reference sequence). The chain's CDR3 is CSASATGTGELFF. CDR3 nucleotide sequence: TGCAGTGCTAGTGCTACTGGCACCGGGGAGCTGTTTTTT.

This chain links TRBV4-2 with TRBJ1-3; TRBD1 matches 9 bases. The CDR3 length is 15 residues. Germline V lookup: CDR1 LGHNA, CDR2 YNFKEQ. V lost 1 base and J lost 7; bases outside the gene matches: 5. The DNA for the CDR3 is TGTGCCAGCAGCCAAGGGACAGGGGCGGCGAACACCATATATTTT. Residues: CASSQGTGAANTIYF.

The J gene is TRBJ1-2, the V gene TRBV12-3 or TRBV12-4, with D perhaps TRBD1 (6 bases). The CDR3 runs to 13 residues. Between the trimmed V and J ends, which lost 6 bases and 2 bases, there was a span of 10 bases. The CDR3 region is CASRARGNYGYTF. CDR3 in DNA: TGTGCCAGCAGGGCCAGGGGAAACTATGGCTACACCTTC.

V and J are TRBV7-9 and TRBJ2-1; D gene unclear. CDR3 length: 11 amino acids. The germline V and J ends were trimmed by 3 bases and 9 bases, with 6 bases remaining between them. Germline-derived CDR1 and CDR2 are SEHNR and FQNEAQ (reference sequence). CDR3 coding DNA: TGTGCCAGCAGCTTTCAAGGTGAGCAGTTCTTC. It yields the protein CASSFQGEQFF.